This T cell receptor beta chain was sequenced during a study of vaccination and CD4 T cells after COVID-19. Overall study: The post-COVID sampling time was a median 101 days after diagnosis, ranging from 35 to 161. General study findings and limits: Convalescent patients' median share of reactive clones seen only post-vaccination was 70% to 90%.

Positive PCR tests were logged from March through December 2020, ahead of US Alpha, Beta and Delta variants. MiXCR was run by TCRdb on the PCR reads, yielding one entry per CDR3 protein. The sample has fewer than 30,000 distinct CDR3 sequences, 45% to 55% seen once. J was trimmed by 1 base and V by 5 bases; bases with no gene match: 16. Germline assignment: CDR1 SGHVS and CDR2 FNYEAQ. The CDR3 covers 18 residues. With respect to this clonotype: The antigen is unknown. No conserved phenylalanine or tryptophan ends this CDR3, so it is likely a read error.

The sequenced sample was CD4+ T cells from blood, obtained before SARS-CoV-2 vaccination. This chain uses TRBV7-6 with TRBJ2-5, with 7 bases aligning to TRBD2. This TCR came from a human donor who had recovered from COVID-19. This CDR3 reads CASSSGFWTSASQETQYS. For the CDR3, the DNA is TGTGCCAGCAGCAGCGGCTTCTGGACTAGTGCGAGCCAAGAGACCCAGTACTCC.